This TCR beta chain was found in a study of T cells in tumors after PD-1 blockade. Looking at the study overall: Some patients also took daily vismodegib 150 mg during anti-PD-1 treatment. Mean per blood sample: some 120,000 templates (about 24,000-260,000), some 34,000 unique clonotypes.

The data were produced by immunoSEQ multiplex PCR, yet TCRdb's version contains in-frame clones alone and is incomplete. The data contain around 45,000 clones, just under 80% of them seen just once; the ten biggest clones take up around 17%. The trim removed 5 bases at V and 7 bases at J, leaving 12 bases unmatched. Germline values: CDR1 MNHEY, CDR2 SVGAGI. This CDR3 is 15 amino acids long. Study-wide points: Blood contained about 42% of the tumor's TCR clonotypes.

As concerns this clone: The target antigen is unknown.

Genomic DNA template from tumor biopsies or peripheral blood, about 616 ng to 6,500 ng input. This clonotype originated in a human donor with basal cell carcinoma. The rearrangement uses TRBV6-5 and TRBJ2-7, with 9 bases fitting TRBD2. Sequenced material: PBMCs, taken before anti-PD-1 treatment. The CDR3: CASSPGTSSREEQYF. The CDR3 nucleotides read TGTGCCAGCAGTCCCGGGACTAGCTCGCGCGAGGAGCAGTACTTC.